These T cell receptor beta chains were read from a single sample in a study of blood T cell repertoires in COVID-19. The data were produced by immunoSEQ multiplex PCR, yet TCRdb's version contains in-frame clones alone and is incomplete. The repertoire holds tens of thousands of clones, roughly three quarters seen once, with 8.5% to 9% in the top ten. The sequenced sample was peripheral blood. These receptors all stem from a man between 65 and 85 years old with active or convalescent COVID-19. CDR3s include the opening cysteine and the closing phenylalanine or tryptophan. D genes are given only for firm matches. A clone size is listed for some rows: how often the clone was seen (once, few, many), or a class if it is expanded.

J gene | clone size | D gene | V gene | CDR3 DNA | CDR3 protein
TRBJ1-5 | - | TRBD1 | TRBV2 | TGTGCCAGCAGTCCGGGACAGGCATTCAATCAGCCCCAGCATTTT | CASSPGQAFNQPQHF
TRBJ2-3 | - | TRBD2 | TRBV9 | TGTGCCGCGGGGGGGGCGGGTACGCAGTATTTT | CAAGGAGTQYF
TRBJ2-3 | - | - | TRBV15 | TGTGCCACCAGCACTCGCAGGGAGGTCACAGATACGCAGTATTTT | CATSTRREVTDTQYF
TRBJ2-2 | - | - | TRBV6-6 | TGTGCCAGCAGTTCGATCCGGGGCGGGGAGCTGTTTTTT | CASSSIRGGELFF
TRBJ2-5 | - | - | TRBV7-9 | TGTGCCAGCAGCCCCGGGTTAGCCCAAGAGACCCAGTACTTC | CASSPGLAQETQYF
TRBJ1-2 | - | TRBD1 | TRBV2 | TGTGCCAGCGCCGGGACAGGGGGCCTCAGAGAGGAGGGCTACACCTTC | CASAGTGGLREEGYTF
TRBJ1-1 | once | - | TRBV6-6 | TGTGCCAGCAGTTACTCGATTAGAAGCACTGAAGCTTTCTTT | CASSYSIRSTEAFF
TRBJ2-2 | - | - | TRBV14 | TGTGCCAGTGAGGGCAGAAACACCGGGGAGCTGTTTTTT | CASEGRNTGELFF
TRBJ1-3 | - | - | TRBV30 | TGTGCCTGGAGGAATGATCCGGGGAACACCATATATTTT | CAWRNDPGNTIYF
TRBJ1-2 | - | - | TRBV10-2 | TGCGCCAGCAGTGTTTCTCCCCGGGTGGGCTACACCTTC | CASSVSPRVGYTF
TRBJ1-6 | - | - | TRBV13 | TGTGCCAGCAGCTCCAAGTCCGGGAATTCACCCCTCCACTTT | CASSSKSGNSPLHF
TRBJ1-1 | - | TRBD1 | TRBV30 | TGTGCCTGGAGTCCTTCGGGACAGCTGAACACTGAAGCTTTCTTT | CAWSPSGQLNTEAFF
TRBJ1-5 | - | TRBD1 | TRBV15 | TGTGCCACGGCGACAGGGTCGCGACAGCCCCAGCATTTT | CATATGSRQPQHF
TRBJ1-5 | - | TRBD1 | TRBV28 | TGTGCCAGCAGGTTTTCGGGACAGGATACCCAGGGGCCCCAGCATTTT | CASRFSGQDTQGPQHF
TRBJ2-2 | few | - | TRBV7-9 | TGTGCCAGCAGCTTAGGCATGGGGGGAACGAGCACCGGGGAGCTGTTTTTT | CASSLGMGGTSTGELFF
TRBJ2-6 | - | - | TRBV4-1 | TGCGCCAGCAGCCAAATACGGTCTGGGGCCAACGTCCTGACTTTC | CASSQIRSGANVLTF
TRBJ2-1 | once | - | TRBV6-1 | TGTGCCAGCAGTGAATTGTTTGGGGACACCCTTTACAATGAGCAGTTCTTC | CASSELFGDTLYNEQFF
TRBJ2-3 | - | TRBD1 | TRBV4-1 | TGCGCCAGCAGCCAAACCCCGGGACAGACAGATACGCAGTATTTT | CASSQTPGQTDTQYF
TRBJ2-1 | - | - | TRBV5-1 | TGCGCCAGCAGCTCCGAGGGGGGGGACAATGAGCAGTTCTTC | CASSSEGGDNEQFF
TRBJ1-2 | - | TRBD1 | TRBV2 | TGTGCCAGCGACGTAGGGGGCGACTATGGCTACACCTTC | CASDVGGDYGYTF
TRBJ2-3 | - | TRBD2 | TRBV5-1 | TGCGCCAGCAGCAAATCACTAGCGGGCTCAACAGATACGCAGTATTTT | CASSKSLAGSTDTQYF
TRBJ2-6 | - | - | TRBV6-5 | TGTGCCACCCAAATCTCTGGGGCCAACGTCCTGACTTTC | CATQISGANVLTF
TRBJ1-2 | - | - | TRBV25-1 | TGTGCCAGCAGCGACCCGGGTCGAACCCATGGAGGCTACACCTTC | CASSDPGRTHGGYTF
TRBJ2-4 | - | TRBD1 | TRBV9 | TGTGCCAGCCAGCCAGGACAGGGATCCGGCATTCAGTACTTC | CASQPGQGSGIQYF
TRBJ2-5 | - | TRBD2 | TRBV5-8 | TGTGCCAGCAGCTCCTGGACTAGCGGGGGGAAAGAGACCCAGTACTTC | CASSSWTSGGKETQYF
TRBJ2-3 | - | - | TRBV3-1/TRBV3-2 | TGTGCCAGCAGCCAGGGGTCAGGGCAGGGCGGCACAGATACGCAGTATTTT | CASSQGSGQGGTDTQYF
TRBJ2-3 | few | - | TRBV6-6 | TGTGCCAGCAGTTACCAGGGCGGGGCTGGAGATACGCAGTATTTT | CASSYQGGAGDTQYF
TRBJ2-3 | - | - | TRBV3-1/TRBV3-2 | TGTGCCAGCAGCCAAGATCTAGCCGGGAATACGCAGTATTTT | CASSQDLAGNTQYF
TRBJ1-1 | - | - | TRBV27 | TGTGCCAGCAGGACTGGCGACACTGAAGCTTTCTTT | CASRTGDTEAFF
TRBJ1-6 | few | - | TRBV10-1 | TGCGCCAGCAGCGGACACACAAATTCACCCCTCCACTTT | CASSGHTNSPLHF
TRBJ2-7 | - | - | TRBV11-3 | TGTGCCAGCAGCCATGGCTGGGGCAATCCCGACGAGCAGTACTTC | CASSHGWGNPDEQYF
TRBJ1-4 | - | - | TRBV4-1 | TGCGCCAGCAGCCAAGAGACCTGGGGGGGAGGTGAAAAACTGTTTTTT | CASSQETWGGGEKLFF
TRBJ2-7 | few | - | TRBV10-3 | TGTGCCATCAGTGGCCCAGGCTACGAGCAGTACTTC | CAISGPGYEQYF
TRBJ2-7 | - | - | TRBV28 | TGTGCCAGCAGTTTCTCGAGCGGCCCCTACGAGCAGTACTTC | CASSFSSGPYEQYF
TRBJ1-4 | - | TRBD1 | TRBV11-2 | TGTGCCAGCAGCTTCGGACAGGGTGAAAAACTGTTTTTT | CASSFGQGEKLFF
TRBJ2-5 | - | - | TRBV6-2/TRBV6-3 | TGTGCCAGCAGTCATCTCGACCAGGGAGAGACCCAGTACTTC | CASSHLDQGETQYF
TRBJ2-1 | - | TRBD2 | TRBV10-3 | TGTGCCGCCGCGGGGGCGGGGGGGTACAATGAGCAGTTCTTC | CAAAGAGGYNEQFF
TRBJ1-3 | - | - | TRBV5-8 | TGTGCCAGCAGCCCGACAGGAAACACCATATATTTT | CASSPTGNTIYF